Listed below are T cell receptor beta chains from one sample, sequenced in a study of T cell responses to AZD1222 COVID-19 vaccine. The protocol was immunoSEQ multiplex PCR, while the TCRdb copy is restricted to in-frame clones and leaves out a portion. Here the sample spans around 130,000 clones, 80% to 95% being singletons. The material was peripheral blood, obtained on day 0 of AZD1222 vaccination. The receptors here all came from an adult in good health. The CDR3 runs from the conserved cysteine through the conserved F or W.

CAWSVTANYGYTF	TRBV30	TRBJ1-2
CAWSGINRYHTGELFF	TRBV30	TRBJ2-2
CASISTGQGFNTEAFF	TRBV19	TRBJ1-1
CASRFHPGTLNSPLHF	TRBV28	TRBJ1-6
CASSDRARYGYTF	TRBV10-2	TRBJ1-2
CASREGFGGNTIYF	TRBV2	TRBJ1-3
CASSLGDRGKAFF	TRBV7-8	TRBJ1-1
CASSYSFNQPQHF	TRBV6-5	TRBJ1-5
CASNPRGGGNQPQHF	TRBV27	TRBJ1-5
CASSGYRFRTDTQYF	TRBV6-2/TRBV6-3	TRBJ2-3
CASSDEGQGYGYTF	TRBV2	TRBJ1-2
CASSSSGTDTQYF	TRBV7-9	TRBJ2-3
CASTEMEGRAFF	TRBV27	TRBJ1-1
CASSSSGATYEQYF	TRBV28	TRBJ2-7
CASSSTGLYEQYF	TRBV7-8	TRBJ2-7
CAIRSGQALDEKLFF	TRBV10-3	TRBJ1-4
CASRTSGGGYGYTF	TRBV27	TRBJ1-2
CASSLTTVSNQPQHF	TRBV18	TRBJ1-5
CASRQDTGELFF	TRBV6-6	TRBJ2-2
CASGQLVQGELFF	TRBV6-2/TRBV6-3	TRBJ2-2
CASSLTSRTSYNEQFF	TRBV6-5	TRBJ2-1
CASIKAGAWEQFF	TRBV6-5	TRBJ2-1
CASSLGSSYNSPLHF	TRBV28	TRBJ1-6
CASSESGTGYEQYF	TRBV10-2	TRBJ2-7
CASTPMRQETQYF	TRBV19	TRBJ2-5
CASSVAAGSYEQYF	TRBV9	TRBJ2-7
CASSFNSQGAYTEAFF	TRBV6-2/TRBV6-3	TRBJ1-1
CARRDREVTEAFF	TRBV30	TRBJ1-1
CASSFREGPGEDTGELFF	TRBV28	TRBJ2-2
CASSQYGTGEAFF	TRBV11-3	TRBJ1-1
CASSLMGTEAFF	TRBV7-9	TRBJ1-1
CASSQWREGQETQYF	TRBV3-1/TRBV3-2	TRBJ2-5
CASSSGTQNTEAFF	TRBV5-1	TRBJ1-1
CASSIGTGNSNQPQHF	TRBV28	TRBJ1-5
CASSLGVAQGIEQFF	TRBV5-4	TRBJ2-1
CASSPGGGRKHGYTF	TRBV18	TRBJ1-2
CASSQSLGRGDGYTF	TRBV4-3	TRBJ1-2
CASSLGVSYGYTF	TRBV7-9	TRBJ1-2
CASSVGGTGGLPGELFF	TRBV9	TRBJ2-2
CASSTGGSGEKLFF	TRBV6-5	TRBJ1-4
CATTRPSGRGNEQFF	TRBV28	TRBJ2-1
CAWTSGETQYF	TRBV30	TRBJ2-5
CASSYGRGPQETQYF	TRBV7-2	TRBJ2-5
CASSPQASGANVLTF	TRBV4-2	TRBJ2-6
CASSSSPGTSGTEQYF	TRBV11-2	TRBJ2-7
CASSQKWGEANEKLFF	TRBV3-1/TRBV3-2	TRBJ1-4
CASSYLHEQFF	TRBV6-5	TRBJ2-1
CASSPEGHPYGYTF	TRBV7-9	TRBJ1-2
CASSIAGHLHF	TRBV19	TRBJ1-5
CASSHALAEGTEAFF	TRBV4-2	TRBJ1-1
CAWVWGNTEAFF	TRBV30	TRBJ1-1
CASSYSSEQYF	TRBV6-6	TRBJ2-7
CASSEAGWVTEAFF	TRBV6-1	TRBJ1-1